The 32 T cell receptor beta chains below come from one sample, sequenced in a study of T cell responses to AZD1222 COVID-19 vaccine. The data were produced by immunoSEQ multiplex PCR, yet TCRdb's version contains in-frame clones alone and is incomplete. This sample carries some 150,000 clones, about 87% of them seen once, and the ten largest clones take about 9%. The source was peripheral blood, collected 28 days after the second AZD1222 dose. Every receptor here comes from an adult who received the AZD1222 COVID-19 vaccine.

V gene TRBV7-2 combines with J gene TRBJ2-2; D tentatively fits TRBD1 or TRBD2 (6 bases each). The V end was cut by 0 bases, the J end by 4 bases, with 12 bases between. Germline CDR1 and CDR2: SGHTA and FQGNSA. This CDR3 spans 16 amino acids. As DNA, the CDR3 is TGTGCCAGCAGCTTAGCGGGGGGCGCCAGCACCGGGGAGCTGTTTTTT. Its translation: CASSLAGGASTGELFF.

This rearrangement joins TRBV9 to TRBJ2-1, with 8 bases fitting TRBD2. The CDR3 runs 15 residues. Trimming removed 4 bases from V and 8 bases from J; junction bases left unmatched: 11. CDR1 is SGDLS, CDR2 YYNGEE, per germline. CDR3 sequence reads: CASSLSGTSRYEQFF. The CDR3, as DNA: TGTGCCAGCAGCTTATCCGGGACTAGTAGGTATGAGCAGTTCTTC.

The chain employs TRBV5-6 and TRBJ1-2, with 7 positions matching TRBD1. CDR1 and CDR2 (germline): SGHDT, YYEEEE. The junction had 10 bases not matched to a gene; V was cut back by 3 bases and J by 5 bases. There are 15 residues in the CDR3. The CDR3 DNA reads TGTGCCAGCAGCTCGGACGGGATACAGGGGTATGGCTACACCTTC. Residues: CASSSDGIQGYGYTF.

The rearrangement joins TRBV7-2 to TRBJ2-7, with a possible D match to TRBD2 (5 bases). The CDR3 contains 14 residues. V lost 5 bases and J 2 bases, leaving 13 bases between the germline ends. Germline CDR1 reads SGHTA; CDR2 reads FQGNSA. The CDR3 sequence is CASSPMRVPYEQYF. The CDR3 coding sequence is TGTGCCAGCAGCCCCATGCGGGTGCCCTACGAGCAGTACTTC. Full variable domain (missing parts from reference TRBV7-2 and TRBJ2-7): GAGVSQSPSNKVTEKGKDVELRCDPISGHTALYWYRQSLGQGLEFLIYFQGNSAPDKSGLPSDRFSAERTGGSVSTLTIQRTQQEDSAVYLCASSPMRVPYEQYFGPGTRLTVT.

The rearrangement links TRBV13 to TRBJ1-2; a possible D gene is TRBD1 (6 bases). Germline V gives CDR1 PRHDT, CDR2 FYEKMQ (reference sequence). This CDR3 comprises 13 residues. Trimming pared 5 bases from V and 4 bases from J, leaving 11 bases between. The CDR3 here is CASSRTGIYGYTF. CDR3 in DNA: TGTGCCAGCAGCAGAACAGGGATCTATGGCTACACCTTC.

The rearrangement joins TRBV18 to TRBJ1-6; TRBD1 matches at 7 bases. The CDR3 extends over 15 amino acids. After removal of 5 bases from V and 7 bases from J, the junction contained 8 bases not matched to a gene. Looked up from germline, CDR1 is KGHSH and CDR2 is LQKENI. DNA of the CDR3: TGTGCCAGCTCAGCGGGGACAGACAGGAATTCACCCCTCCACTTT. Its translation: CASSAGTDRNSPLHF. The full variable domain, its missing parts supplied by reference TRBV18 and TRBJ1-6, is NAGVMQNPRHLVRRRGQEARLRCSPMKGHSHVYWYRQLPEEGLKFMVYLQKENIIDESGMPKERFSAEFPKEGPSILRIQQVVRGDSAAYFCASSAGTDRNSPLHFGNGTRLTVT.

The CDR3 loop is CASSEFAGGRNEQFF. The CDR3, as DNA: TGTGCCAGTAGTGAGTTCGCGGGAGGGCGAAATGAGCAGTTCTTC. The chain links TRBV19 to TRBJ2-1, with 9 bases identical to TRBD2. The germline V gene has CDR1 LNHDA and CDR2 SQIVND (reference sequence). CDR3 length: 15 amino acids. J lost 7 bases, V lost 5 bases, and 9 bases had no gene match.

V usage is TRBV15 and J usage is TRBJ1-6; D remains unclear. Per the germline V gene, CDR1 is LNHNV and CDR2 is YYDKDF (reference sequence). Trimming pared 0 bases from V and 6 bases from J, leaving 9 bases between. The CDR3 sequence is 15 residues long. CDR3: CATSRDRWGNSPLHF. The CDR3 DNA reads as TGTGCCACCAGCAGAGATCGGTGGGGTAATTCACCCCTCCACTTT.

This clone was seen a handful of times. The chain recombines TRBV5-6 with TRBJ2-7, with a tentative D call TRBD2 (5 bases). V lost 4 bases and J 2 bases, leaving 13 bases between the germline ends. The CDR3 consists of 14 residues. Germline V CDR1 and CDR2: SGHDT, YYEEEE. Written as DNA, the CDR3 is TGTGCCAGCAGCACCTCTAGCAGGCCCTACGAGCAGTACTTC. It translates to CASSTSSRPYEQYF.

This clone turned up a few times. The chain has TRBV25-1 and TRBJ1-4; D is perhaps TRBD1 (6 bases). The CDR3 consists of 18 residues. Germline V gene sequence: CDR1 MGHDK, CDR2 SYGVNS. V was shortened by 9 bases and J by 7 bases, with 30 bases between the two germline ends. CDR3 residues: CASKGGAGRSLLREKLFF. The DNA for the CDR3 is TGTGCCAGTAAAGGGGGGGCAGGTAGATCCTTGCTTCGTGAAAAACTGTTTTTT.

This clone occurred a few times. The V call is TRBV3-1 (or the pseudogene TRBV3-2), the J call TRBJ2-1; 7 bases align to TRBD2. J was trimmed by 14 bases and V by 4 bases; bases with no gene match: 11. CDR3 length: 13 residues. Germline-derived CDR1 and CDR2 are LGHDT and YNNKEL (reference sequence). CDR3: CASSPPGGDGEFF. The CDR3 DNA reads TGTGCCAGCAGCCCCCCGGGGGGAGATGGAGAGTTCTTC.

V is TRBV29-1 and J is TRBJ1-1; TRBD1 matches at 10 bases. Germline assignment: CDR1 SQVTM and CDR2 ANQGSEA. CDR3 length equals 14 residues. With 7 bases clipped from V and 5 bases from J, the junction kept 10 bases outside the gene matches. CDR3 DNA: TGCAGCGGCGGGACAGGGGAAGACGGGACTGAAGCTTTCTTT. Its protein is CSGGTGEDGTEAFF.

V gene TRBV19 combines with J gene TRBJ2-7, with 11 bases fitting TRBD1. With V trimmed by 4 bases and J by 6 bases, 11 bases remained unmatched. Germline CDR1 reads LNHDA; CDR2 reads SQIVND (reference sequence). This CDR3 comprises 16 residues. CDR3: CASSKPSGQGVFEQYF. The DNA of the CDR3 is TGTGCCAGTAGTAAACCCTCGGGACAGGGGGTCTTCGAGCAGTACTTC. Looking up the rest from reference TRBV19 and TRBJ2-7 gives the full variable domain: DGGITQSPKYLFRKEGQNVTLSCEQNLNHDAMYWYRQDPGQGLRLIYYSQIVNDFQKGDIAEGYSVSREKKESFPLTVTSAQKNPTAFYLCASSKPSGQGVFEQYFGPGTRLTVT.

The chain has TRBV2 and TRBJ2-1; the D call may be TRBD1 or TRBD2 (5 bases each). V was trimmed by 4 bases and J by 5 bases, leaving 12 bases between them. CDR3 length equals 14 residues. Per germline, CDR1 SNHLY and CDR2 FYNNEI. The DNA of the CDR3 is TGTGCCAGCAGTGCCGGGACGGTAAACAATGAGCAGTTCTTC. Translating gives CASSAGTVNNEQFF. The variable domain in full, with the rest retrieved from reference TRBV2 and TRBJ2-1, is EPEVTQTPSHQVTQMGQEVILRCVPISNHLYFYWYRQILGQKVEFLVSFYNNEISEKSEIFDDQFSVERPDGSNFTLKIRSTKLEDSAMYFCASSAGTVNNEQFFGPGTRLTVL.

The chain employs TRBV9 and TRBJ2-2, with TRBD1 matching 8 bases. V trimming: 4 bases; J trimming: 6 bases; junction bases outside the gene matches: 14. CDR1 is SGDLS, CDR2 YYNGEE, per germline. There are 17 residues in the CDR3. As DNA, the CDR3 is TGTGCCAGCAGCACCAGACAGGGGAACCTAATCGCCGGGGAGCTGTTTTTT. Translating it yields CASSTRQGNLIAGELFF.

The chain joins TRBV5-1 to TRBJ1-4; no reliable D call. The CDR3 runs to 12 residues. CDR1 is SGHRS, CDR2 YFSETQ, per germline. Deletions cut 4 bases from V and 8 bases from J, with 9 bases between. The CDR3 region has the DNA TGCGCCAGCAGCCCCCCGGGAGAAAAACTGTTTTTT. This codes for CASSPPGEKLFF.

The V call is TRBV7-6, the J call TRBJ1-1; no clear D gene. V lost 4 bases and J 0 bases, leaving 6 bases between the germline ends. Germline CDR1 is SGHVS and CDR2 is FNYEAQ. This CDR3 comprises 13 residues. CDR3 region: CASSSQVNTEAFF. CDR3 DNA: TGTGCCAGCAGCTCCCAAGTGAACACTGAAGCTTTCTTT. Drawing the rest from reference TRBV7-6 and TRBJ1-1, the complete variable domain is GAGVSQSPRYKVTKRGQDVALRCDPISGHVSLYWYRQALGQGPEFLTYFNYEAQQDKSGLPNDRFSAERPEGSISTLTIQRTEQRDSAMYRCASSSQVNTEAFFGQGTRLTVV.

The rearrangement uses TRBV5-1 and TRBJ2-1; no firm D call. V was clipped by 3 bases and J by 3 bases, with 10 bases between them. The CDR3 extends over 14 amino acids. Germline values: CDR1 SGHRS, CDR2 YFSETQ. The CDR3 DNA reads as TGCGCCAGCAGCTCGCTTAATGTCTACAATGAGCAGTTCTTC. Translating it yields CASSSLNVYNEQFF.

The chain combines TRBV5-1 with TRBJ1-2; D not resolved. CDR1 is SGHRS and CDR2 is YFSETQ in the germline V gene. This CDR3 region has 13 residues. The V and J ends lost 0 bases and 7 bases respectively, with 10 bases between them. CDR3 sequence reads: CASSLVPDSGYTF. The CDR3 nucleotides read TGCGCCAGCAGCTTGGTTCCTGATAGTGGCTACACCTTC.

This clone was observed once. The genes are TRBV28 and TRBJ1-2; TRBD1 matches at 7 bases. The CDR3 is made up of 13 amino acids. Germline CDR1 is MDHEN and CDR2 is SYDVKM. Trimming at V came to 6 bases and at J to 6 bases, leaving 7 bases not matched to a gene. The DNA of the CDR3 is TGTGCCAGCAGCCCAGACAGGGTTAATGGCTACACCTTC. It translates to CASSPDRVNGYTF.

The V call is TRBV14, the J call TRBJ2-7, with 9 bases aligning to TRBD1. The CDR3 has 17 residues. With V trimmed by 2 bases and J by 1 base, 9 bases remained unmatched. Germline CDR1 and CDR2: SGHDN and FVKESK. The CDR3 reads CASSQTLDRGSSYEQYF. The CDR3 DNA sequence: TGTGCCAGCAGCCAAACGCTGGACAGGGGCTCATCCTACGAGCAGTACTTC.

The chain has TRBV7-2 and TRBJ1-6; 8 positions match TRBD1. Germline values: CDR1 SGHTA, CDR2 FQGNSA. The CDR3 is 15 residues long. V lost 5 bases to trimming and J lost 6 bases; unmatched junction nucleotides: 6. CDR3 amino acids: CASSGQGAGNSPLHF. The CDR3 DNA sequence: TGTGCCAGCAGCGGGCAGGGGGCTGGTAATTCACCCCTCCACTTT.

This clone occurred once. The chain has TRBV9 and TRBJ2-1; no clear D. Per germline, CDR1 SGDLS and CDR2 YYNGEE. The V end was cut by 2 bases, the J end by 1 base, with 16 bases between. This CDR3 comprises 17 residues. The CDR3 nucleotides are TGTGCCAGCAGCGTGAAGGGTCTAGGTGTATCCTACAATGAGCAGTTCTTC. It yields the protein CASSVKGLGVSYNEQFF.

The chain couples TRBV5-1 to TRBJ1-2; D gene unclear. Trimming removed 1 base at V and 0 bases at J, with 10 bases between. Per the germline V gene, CDR1 is SGHRS and CDR2 is YFSETQ. The CDR3 extends over 15 amino acids. DNA for the CDR3: TGCGCCAGCAGCTTGCTGGGGTTGTCTAACTATGGCTACACCTTC. It specifies CASSLLGLSNYGYTF. The whole variable domain, filled in from reference TRBV5-1 and TRBJ1-2, reads KAGVTQTPRYLIKTRGQQVTLSCSPISGHRSVSWYQQTPGQGLQFLFEYFSETQRNKGNFPGRFSGRQFSNSRSEMNVSTLELGDSALYLCASSLLGLSNYGYTFGSGTRLTVV.

This clone appeared a single time. The V call is TRBV19, the J call TRBJ1-5; possibly TRBD1 for D (5 bases). This CDR3 has 11 residues. Germline V lookup: CDR1 LNHDA, CDR2 SQIVND (reference sequence). V lost 8 bases, J lost 8 bases, and 10 bases lay in between. This CDR3 is CASGEGKPQHF. The DNA of the CDR3 is TGTGCCAGTGGGGAGGGGAAGCCCCAGCATTTT.

The chain has TRBV18 and TRBJ2-2; D not certain. This CDR3 contains 15 residues. V was shortened by 1 base and J by 0 bases, with 6 bases between the two germline ends. The germline V gene has CDR1 KGHSH and CDR2 LQKENI. CDR3 coding DNA: TGTGCCAGCTCACCACAGGGCACGAACACCGGGGAGCTGTTTTTT. Its translation is CASSPQGTNTGELFF.

The V and J genes are TRBV19 and TRBJ2-5; 7 bases agree with TRBD1. The germline V gene has CDR1 LNHDA and CDR2 SQIVND (reference sequence). The trim removed 7 bases at V and 4 bases at J, leaving 15 bases unmatched. The CDR3 length is 16 residues. This CDR3 reads CASTRGRQGSGETQYF. CDR3 DNA: TGTGCCAGTACCAGGGGGAGACAGGGTTCAGGAGAGACCCAGTACTTC. The variable domain in full, completed from reference TRBV19 and TRBJ2-5, reads DGGITQSPKYLFRKEGQNVTLSCEQNLNHDAMYWYRQDPGQGLRLIYYSQIVNDFQKGDIAEGYSVSREKKESFPLTVTSAQKNPTAFYLCASTRGRQGSGETQYFGPGTRLLVL.

The chain employs TRBV6-5 and TRBJ1-1, with TRBD1 matching 7 bases. The V gene end was trimmed by 8 bases and the J gene end by 6 bases; junction bases not matched to a gene: 15. The germline CDR1 and CDR2 sequences are MNHEY and SVGAGI. CDR3 length equals 15 residues. The CDR3 is CASVSAGGVLAEAFF. The CDR3 nucleotides are TGTGCCAGCGTCTCGGCAGGGGGTGTGTTGGCTGAAGCTTTCTTT.

The V and J genes are TRBV6-5 and TRBJ1-3, with D possibly matching TRBD1 (6 bases). The CDR3 has 16 amino acids. V lost 0 bases to trimming and J lost 7 bases, with 16 bases between them. The germline V gene encodes CDR1 MNHEY and CDR2 SVGAGI. Here the CDR3 DNA reads TGTGCCAGCAGTTACTCCCCCTGGGGGAGGGGGAACACCATATATTTT. Translating gives CASSYSPWGRGNTIYF.

This clone has only a few counts. The chain links TRBV29-1 to TRBJ2-1; TRBD2 matches 8 bases. CDR1 is SQVTM and CDR2 is ANQGSEA in the germline V gene. This CDR3 contains 13 residues. Trimming cost V 6 bases and J 9 bases; bases outside gene matches: 10. The CDR3 DNA follows: TGCAGCGTGGCGAGTCGGGAGGGCGGTGAGCAGTTCTTC. The encoded protein is CSVASREGGEQFF.

This clone came up a few times. This sequence joins TRBV18 and TRBJ2-7, with a possible D match to TRBD2 (6 bases). With 5 bases removed from V and 6 bases from J, the gap between germline ends came to 14 bases. Germline V gene lookup returns CDR1 KGHSH and CDR2 LQKENI. The CDR3 totals 13 residues. The CDR3 here is CASSGGVVGEQYF. The CDR3 coding sequence is TGTGCCAGCTCAGGAGGGGTGGTTGGCGAGCAGTACTTC.

V usage is TRBV24-1 and J usage is TRBJ1-5; TRBD1 matches 12 bases. The CDR3 runs to 17 residues. Germline V CDR1 and CDR2: KGHDR, SFDVKD. Trimming removed 10 bases from V and 2 bases from J; junction bases left unmatched: 11. The CDR3 region has the DNA TGTGCCACTTCGGGGGGACAGGGGGCGCATCGCAATCAGCCCCAGCATTTT. It encodes CATSGGQGAHRNQPQHF.